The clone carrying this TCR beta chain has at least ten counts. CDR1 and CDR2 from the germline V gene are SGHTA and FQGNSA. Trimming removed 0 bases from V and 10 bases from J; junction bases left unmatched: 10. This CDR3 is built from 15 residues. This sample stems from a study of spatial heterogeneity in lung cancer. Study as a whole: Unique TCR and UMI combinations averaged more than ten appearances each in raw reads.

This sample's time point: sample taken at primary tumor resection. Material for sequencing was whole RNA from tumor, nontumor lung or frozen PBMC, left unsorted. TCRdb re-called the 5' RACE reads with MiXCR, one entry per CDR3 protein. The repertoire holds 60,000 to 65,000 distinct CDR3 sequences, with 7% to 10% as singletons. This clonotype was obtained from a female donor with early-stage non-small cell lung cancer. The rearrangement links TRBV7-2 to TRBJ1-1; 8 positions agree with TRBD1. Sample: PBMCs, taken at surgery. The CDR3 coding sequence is TGTGCCAGCAGCTTAGCCCCCGCCGGACAGGGAGGAGCTTTCTTT. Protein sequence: CASSLAPAGQGGAFF.